Sequencing of this T cell receptor beta chain was carried out in a study of OX40 agonist ivuxolimab in advanced cancers. Looking at the study overall: Every 2 weeks, patients received ivuxolimab intravenously, dosed at 0.01 to 10 mg/kg.

Germline V lookup: CDR1 SSHAT, CDR2 FNYEAQ (reference sequence). Trimming pared 1 base from V and 0 bases from J, leaving 7 bases between. The CDR3 spans 15 residues. Method: immunoSEQ multiplex PCR; TCRdb's copy keeps in-frame clones and lacks some. Counted here are tens of thousands of clones, 89% occurring once; the ten biggest clones make up about 10%. To note about this clone: Antigen: not known.

The study, taken as a whole, reports: CD8+ T cells (on average) carried more expanded clones than CD4+ T cells.

This rearrangement joins TRBV7-7 to TRBJ2-1; D is unresolved. The source was CD4+ or CD8+ T cells sorted from blood, collected in a trial of the OX40 agonist ivuxolimab. The receptor was isolated from an adult with an advanced solid tumor such as melanoma, head and neck, liver or kidney cancer. The CDR3 loop reads CASSLVVSSYNEQFF. The CDR3 DNA reads as TGTGCCAGCAGCTTAGTGGTCAGCTCCTACAATGAGCAGTTCTTC.